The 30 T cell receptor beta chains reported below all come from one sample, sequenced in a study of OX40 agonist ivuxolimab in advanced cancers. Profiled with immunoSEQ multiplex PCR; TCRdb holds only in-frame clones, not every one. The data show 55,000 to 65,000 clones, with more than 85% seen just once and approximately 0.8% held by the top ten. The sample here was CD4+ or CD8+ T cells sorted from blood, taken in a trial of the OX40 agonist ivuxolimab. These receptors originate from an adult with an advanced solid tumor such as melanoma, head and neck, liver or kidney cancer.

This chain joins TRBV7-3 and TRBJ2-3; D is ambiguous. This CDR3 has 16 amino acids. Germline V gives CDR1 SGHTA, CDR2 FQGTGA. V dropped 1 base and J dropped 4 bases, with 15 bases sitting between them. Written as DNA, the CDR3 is TGTGCCAGCAGCTTAAAAGCGACGGCACGACCAGATACGCAGTATTTT. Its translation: CASSLKATARPDTQYF.

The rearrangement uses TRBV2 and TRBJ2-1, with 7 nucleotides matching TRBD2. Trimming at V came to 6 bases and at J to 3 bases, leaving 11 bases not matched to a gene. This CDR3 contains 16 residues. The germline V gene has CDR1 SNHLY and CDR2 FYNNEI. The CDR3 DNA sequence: TGTGCCAGCAGGCCCCGAGGGGCTAGCGGCTACAATGAGCAGTTCTTC. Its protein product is CASRPRGASGYNEQFF.

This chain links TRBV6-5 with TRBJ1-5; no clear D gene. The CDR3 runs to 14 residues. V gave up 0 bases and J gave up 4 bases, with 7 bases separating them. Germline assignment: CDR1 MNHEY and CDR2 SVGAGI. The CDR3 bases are TGTGCCAGCAGTTACTCGAGGGAAAATCAGCCCCAGCATTTT. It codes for CASSYSRENQPQHF.

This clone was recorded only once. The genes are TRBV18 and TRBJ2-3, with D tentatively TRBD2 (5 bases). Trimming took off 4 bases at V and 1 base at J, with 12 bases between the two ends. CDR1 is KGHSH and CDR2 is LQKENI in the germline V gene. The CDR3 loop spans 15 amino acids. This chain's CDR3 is CASSHSSSGTDTQYF. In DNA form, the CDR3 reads TGTGCCAGCTCACACTCTAGCTCCGGCACAGATACGCAGTATTTT.

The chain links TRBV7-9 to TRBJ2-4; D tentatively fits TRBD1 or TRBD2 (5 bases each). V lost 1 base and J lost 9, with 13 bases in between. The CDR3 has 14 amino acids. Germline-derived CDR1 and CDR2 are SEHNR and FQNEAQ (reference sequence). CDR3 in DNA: TGTGCCAGCAGCTTAGATGGGGACGGGCCCATTCAGTACTTC. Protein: CASSLDGDGPIQYF.

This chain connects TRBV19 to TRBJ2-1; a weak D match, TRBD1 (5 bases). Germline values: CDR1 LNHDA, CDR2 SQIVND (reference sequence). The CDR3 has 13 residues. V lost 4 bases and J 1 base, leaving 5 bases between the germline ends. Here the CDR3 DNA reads TGTGCCAGTAGTACAGGGTCCTACAATGAGCAGTTCTTC. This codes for CASSTGSYNEQFF.

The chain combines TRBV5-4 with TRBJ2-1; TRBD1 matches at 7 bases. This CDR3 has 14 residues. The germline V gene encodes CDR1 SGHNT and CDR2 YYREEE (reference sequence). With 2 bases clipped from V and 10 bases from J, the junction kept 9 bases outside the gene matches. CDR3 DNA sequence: TGTGCCAGCAGCTTCACCCCAGACAGGGACGAGCAGTTCTTC. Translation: CASSFTPDRDEQFF.

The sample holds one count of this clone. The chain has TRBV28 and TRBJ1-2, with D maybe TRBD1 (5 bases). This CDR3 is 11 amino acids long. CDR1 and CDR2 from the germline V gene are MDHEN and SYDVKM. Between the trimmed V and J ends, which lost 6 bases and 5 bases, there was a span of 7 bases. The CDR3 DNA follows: TGTGCCAGCAGAGGGGAATATGGCTACACCTTC. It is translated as CASRGEYGYTF.

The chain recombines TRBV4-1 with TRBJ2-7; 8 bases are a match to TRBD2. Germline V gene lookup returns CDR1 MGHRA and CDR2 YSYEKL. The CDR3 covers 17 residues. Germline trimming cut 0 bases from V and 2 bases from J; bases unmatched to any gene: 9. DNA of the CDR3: TGCGCCAGCAGCCAAGAGGGCAGCGGGAGACGTACCTACGAGCAGTACTTC. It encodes CASSQEGSGRRTYEQYF.

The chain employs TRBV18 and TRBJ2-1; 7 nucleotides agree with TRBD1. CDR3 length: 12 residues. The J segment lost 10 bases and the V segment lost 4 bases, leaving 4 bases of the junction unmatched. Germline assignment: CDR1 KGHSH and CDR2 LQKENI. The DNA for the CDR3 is TGTGCCAGCTCACAGACAGGGAACGAGCAGTTCTTC. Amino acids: CASSQTGNEQFF. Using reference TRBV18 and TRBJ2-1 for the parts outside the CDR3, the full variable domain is NAGVMQNPRHLVRRRGQEARLRCSPMKGHSHVYWYRQLPEEGLKFMVYLQKENIIDESGMPKERFSAEFPKEGPSILRIQQVVRGDSAAYFCASSQTGNEQFFGPGTRLTVL.

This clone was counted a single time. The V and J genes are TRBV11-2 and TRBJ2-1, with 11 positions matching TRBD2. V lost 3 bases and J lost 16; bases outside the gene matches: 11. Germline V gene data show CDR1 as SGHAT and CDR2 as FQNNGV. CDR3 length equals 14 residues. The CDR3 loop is CASSFVTSGREYFF. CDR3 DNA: TGTGCCAGCAGCTTCGTAACTAGCGGGAGAGAGTACTTCTTC.

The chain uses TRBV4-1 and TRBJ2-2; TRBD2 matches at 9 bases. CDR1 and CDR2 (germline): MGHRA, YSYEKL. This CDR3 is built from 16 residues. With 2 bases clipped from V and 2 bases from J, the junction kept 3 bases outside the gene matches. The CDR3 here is CASSQLAGSNTGELFF. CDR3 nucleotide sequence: TGCGCCAGCAGCCAACTAGCGGGATCCAACACCGGGGAGCTGTTTTTT.

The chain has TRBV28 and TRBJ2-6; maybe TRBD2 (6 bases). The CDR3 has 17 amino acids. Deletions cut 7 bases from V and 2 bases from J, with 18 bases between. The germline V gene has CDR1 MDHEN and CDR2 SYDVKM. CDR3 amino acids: CASNGGGSPTGANVLTF. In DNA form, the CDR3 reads TGTGCCAGCAATGGCGGAGGGAGTCCGACTGGGGCCAACGTCCTGACTTTC.

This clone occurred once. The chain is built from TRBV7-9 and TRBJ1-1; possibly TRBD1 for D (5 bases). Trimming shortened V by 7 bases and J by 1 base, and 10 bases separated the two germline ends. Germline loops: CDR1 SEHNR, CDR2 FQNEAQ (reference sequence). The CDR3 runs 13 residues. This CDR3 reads CASTFGTNTEAFF. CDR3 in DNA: TGTGCCAGCACATTTGGGACGAACACTGAAGCTTTCTTT.

This CDR3 reads CASSLGTGALYGYTF. The CDR3 DNA reads TGTGCCAGCAGCTTAGGGACAGGGGCCCTCTATGGCTACACCTTC. The chain couples TRBV7-2 to TRBJ1-2; 9 bases line up with TRBD1. Germline V gene lookup returns CDR1 SGHTA and CDR2 FQGNSA. The CDR3 has 15 amino acids. The V gene end was trimmed by 1 base and the J gene end by 4 bases; junction bases not matched to a gene: 4. The complete variable domain, with remaining parts taken from reference TRBV7-2 and TRBJ1-2, reads GAGVSQSPSNKVTEKGKDVELRCDPISGHTALYWYRQSLGQGLEFLIYFQGNSAPDKSGLPSDRFSAERTGGSVSTLTIQRTQQEDSAVYLCASSLGTGALYGYTFGSGTRLTVV.

The CDR3 here is CASSPRGPHEQYF. Here the CDR3 DNA reads TGTGCCAGCAGTCCTAGGGGGCCCCACGAGCAGTACTTC. The V gene is TRBV28, the J gene TRBJ2-7; 7 positions agree with TRBD1. This CDR3 spans 13 amino acids. The junction had 6 bases not matched to a gene; V was cut back by 5 bases and J by 5 bases. Germline V CDR1 and CDR2: MDHEN, SYDVKM.

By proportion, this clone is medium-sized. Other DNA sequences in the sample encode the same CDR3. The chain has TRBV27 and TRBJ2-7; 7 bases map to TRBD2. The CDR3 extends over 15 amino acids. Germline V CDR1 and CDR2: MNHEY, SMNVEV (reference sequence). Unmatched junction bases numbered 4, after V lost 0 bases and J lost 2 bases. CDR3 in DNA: TGTGCCAGCAGTTTATCGGGGAGGGTAACCTACGAGCAGTACTTC. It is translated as CASSLSGRVTYEQYF.

CDR3 sequence reads: CASSQMGPNSYEQYF. The CDR3 DNA is TGTGCCAGCAGTCAAATGGGACCCAACTCCTACGAGCAGTACTTC. V usage is TRBV28 and J usage is TRBJ2-7; perhaps D is TRBD1 or TRBD2 (5 bases each). The V end lost 5 bases, the J end lost 0 bases, and 14 bases lay between the germline ends. Germline CDR1 and CDR2: MDHEN and SYDVKM. This CDR3 spans 15 amino acids.

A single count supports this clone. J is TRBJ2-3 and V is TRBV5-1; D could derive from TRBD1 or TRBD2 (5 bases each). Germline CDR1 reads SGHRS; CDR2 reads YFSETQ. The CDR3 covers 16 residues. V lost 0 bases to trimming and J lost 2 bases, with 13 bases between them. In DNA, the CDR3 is TGCGCCAGCAGCTTGGCCGGGACCCAGATCACAGATACGCAGTATTTT. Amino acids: CASSLAGTQITDTQYF.

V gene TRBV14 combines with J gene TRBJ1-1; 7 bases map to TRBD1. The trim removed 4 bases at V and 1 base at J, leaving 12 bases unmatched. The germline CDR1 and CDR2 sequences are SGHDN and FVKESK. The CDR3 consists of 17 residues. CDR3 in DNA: TGTGCCAGCAGCCGGTGGCAGGGGGGTTCTTCGAACACTGAAGCTTTCTTT. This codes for CASSRWQGGSSNTEAFF.

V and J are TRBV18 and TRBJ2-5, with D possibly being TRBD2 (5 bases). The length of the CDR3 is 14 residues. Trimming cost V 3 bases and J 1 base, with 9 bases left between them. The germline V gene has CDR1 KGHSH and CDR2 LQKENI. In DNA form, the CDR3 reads TGTGCCAGCTCACCGAGGGCGTCCCAAGAGACCCAGTACTTC. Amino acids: CASSPRASQETQYF.

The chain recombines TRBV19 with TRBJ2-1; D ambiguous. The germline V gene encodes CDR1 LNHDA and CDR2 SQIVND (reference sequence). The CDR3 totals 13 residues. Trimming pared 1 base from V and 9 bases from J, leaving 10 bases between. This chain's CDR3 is CASSIGGTGEQFF. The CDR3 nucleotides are TGTGCCAGTAGTATAGGAGGAACGGGTGAGCAGTTCTTC.

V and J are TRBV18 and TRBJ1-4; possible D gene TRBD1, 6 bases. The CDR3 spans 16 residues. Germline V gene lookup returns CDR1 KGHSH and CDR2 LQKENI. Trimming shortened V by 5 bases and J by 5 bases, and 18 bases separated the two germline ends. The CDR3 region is CASSIRQAEENEKLFF. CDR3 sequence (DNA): TGTGCCAGCTCAATCAGACAGGCGGAGGAGAATGAAAAACTGTTTTTT.

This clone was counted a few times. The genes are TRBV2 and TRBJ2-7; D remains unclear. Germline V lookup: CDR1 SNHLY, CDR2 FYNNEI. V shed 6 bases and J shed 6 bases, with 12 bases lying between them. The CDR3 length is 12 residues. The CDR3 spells CASSEREGEQYF. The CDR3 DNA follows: TGTGCCAGCAGCGAAAGGGAAGGCGAGCAGTACTTC.

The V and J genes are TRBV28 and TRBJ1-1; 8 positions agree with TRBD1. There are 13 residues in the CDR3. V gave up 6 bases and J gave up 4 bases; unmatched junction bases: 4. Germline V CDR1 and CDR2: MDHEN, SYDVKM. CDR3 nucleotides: TGTGCCAGCAGGCCGACAGGGGCCACTGAAGCTTTCTTT. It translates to CASRPTGATEAFF.

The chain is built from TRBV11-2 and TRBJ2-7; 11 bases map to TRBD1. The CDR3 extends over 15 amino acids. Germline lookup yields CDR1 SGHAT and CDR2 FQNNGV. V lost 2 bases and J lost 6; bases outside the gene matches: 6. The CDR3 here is CASSLWSDRGLEQYF. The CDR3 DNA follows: TGTGCCAGCAGCTTATGGTCGGACAGGGGGCTCGAGCAGTACTTC.

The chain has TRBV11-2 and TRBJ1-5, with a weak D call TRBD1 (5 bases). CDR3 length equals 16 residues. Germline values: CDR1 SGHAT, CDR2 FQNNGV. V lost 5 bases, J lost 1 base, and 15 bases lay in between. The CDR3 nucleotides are TGTGCCAGCAGCCTAGGGTCAGGGTTGAGCAATCAGCCCCAGCATTTT. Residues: CASSLGSGLSNQPQHF.

The CDR3 nucleotides read TGCAGCGTGACTAGCGGGAGGGCCGACGAGCAGTACTTC. Protein product: CSVTSGRADEQYF. The chain is built from TRBV29-1 and TRBJ2-7, with 14 positions matching TRBD2. V was pared by 6 bases and J by 5 bases, with 3 bases of the junction left unmatched. Per germline, CDR1 SQVTM and CDR2 ANQGSEA. The CDR3 contains 13 residues.

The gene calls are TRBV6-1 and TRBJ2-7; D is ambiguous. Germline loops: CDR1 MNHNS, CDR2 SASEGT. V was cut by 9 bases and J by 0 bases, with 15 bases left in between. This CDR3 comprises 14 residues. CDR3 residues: CASSWAGLSYEQYF. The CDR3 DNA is TGTGCCAGTTCCTGGGCCGGCCTCTCCTACGAGCAGTACTTC.

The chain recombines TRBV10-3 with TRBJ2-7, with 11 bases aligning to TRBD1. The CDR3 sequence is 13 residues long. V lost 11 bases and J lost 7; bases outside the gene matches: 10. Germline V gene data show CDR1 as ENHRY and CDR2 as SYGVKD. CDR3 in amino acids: CAGSGQGVSEQYF. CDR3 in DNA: TGTGCCGGATCGGGACAGGGGGTGAGTGAGCAGTACTTC.